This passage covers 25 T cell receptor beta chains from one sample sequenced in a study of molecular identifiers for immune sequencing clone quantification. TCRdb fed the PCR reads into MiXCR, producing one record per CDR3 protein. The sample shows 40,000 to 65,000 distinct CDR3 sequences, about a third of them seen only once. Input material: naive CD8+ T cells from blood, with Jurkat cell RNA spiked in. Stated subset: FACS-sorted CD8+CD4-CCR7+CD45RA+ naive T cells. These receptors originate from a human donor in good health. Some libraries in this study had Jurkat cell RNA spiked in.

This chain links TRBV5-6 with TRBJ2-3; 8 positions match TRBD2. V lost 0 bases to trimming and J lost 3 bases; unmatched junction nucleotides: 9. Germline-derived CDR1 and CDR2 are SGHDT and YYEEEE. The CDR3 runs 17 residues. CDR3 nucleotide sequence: TGTGCCAGCAGCTTGGCCCCCAGCGGGAGTGTTACAGATACGCAGTATTTT. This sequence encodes CASSLAPSGSVTDTQYF.

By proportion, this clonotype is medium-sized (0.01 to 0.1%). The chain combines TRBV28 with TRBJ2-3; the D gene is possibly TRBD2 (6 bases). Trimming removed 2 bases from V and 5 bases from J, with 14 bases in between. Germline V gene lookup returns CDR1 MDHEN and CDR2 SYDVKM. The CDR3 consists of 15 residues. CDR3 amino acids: CASSLLEGAIDTQYF. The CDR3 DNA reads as TGTGCCAGCAGTTTACTGGAGGGAGCGATAGATACGCAGTATTTT.

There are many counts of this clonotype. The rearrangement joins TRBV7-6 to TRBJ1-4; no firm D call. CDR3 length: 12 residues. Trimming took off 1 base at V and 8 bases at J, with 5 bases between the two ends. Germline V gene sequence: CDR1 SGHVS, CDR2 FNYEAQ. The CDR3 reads CASSLGAEKLFF. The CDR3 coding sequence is TGTGCCAGCAGCTTAGGAGCGGAAAAACTGTTTTTT. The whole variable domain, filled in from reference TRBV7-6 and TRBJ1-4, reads GAGVSQSPRYKVTKRGQDVALRCDPISGHVSLYWYRQALGQGPEFLTYFNYEAQQDKSGLPNDRFSAERPEGSISTLTIQRTEQRDSAMYRCASSLGAEKLFFGSGTQLSVL.

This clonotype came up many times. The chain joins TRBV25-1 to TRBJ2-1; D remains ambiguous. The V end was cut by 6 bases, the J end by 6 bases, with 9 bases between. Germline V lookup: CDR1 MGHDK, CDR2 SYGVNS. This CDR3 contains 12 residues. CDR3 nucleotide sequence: TGTGCCAGCAGAGATTGGGGCAATGAGCAGTTCTTC. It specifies CASRDWGNEQFF.

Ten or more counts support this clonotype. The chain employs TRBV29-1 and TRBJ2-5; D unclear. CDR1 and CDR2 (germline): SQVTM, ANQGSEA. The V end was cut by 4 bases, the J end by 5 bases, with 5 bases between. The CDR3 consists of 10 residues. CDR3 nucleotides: TGCAGCGTTGGGTACGAGACCCAGTACTTC. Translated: CSVGYETQYF.

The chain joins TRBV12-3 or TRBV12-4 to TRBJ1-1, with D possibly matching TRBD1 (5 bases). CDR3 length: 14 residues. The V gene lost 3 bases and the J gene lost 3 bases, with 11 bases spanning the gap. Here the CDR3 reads CASSFGGTDTEAFF. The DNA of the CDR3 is TGTGCCAGCAGTTTCGGGGGGACGGACACTGAAGCTTTCTTT.

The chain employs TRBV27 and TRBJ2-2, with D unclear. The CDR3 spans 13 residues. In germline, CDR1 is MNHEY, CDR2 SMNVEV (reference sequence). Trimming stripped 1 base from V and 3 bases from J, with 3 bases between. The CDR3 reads CASSLWYTGELFF. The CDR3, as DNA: TGTGCCAGCAGTTTATGGTACACCGGGGAGCTGTTTTTT.

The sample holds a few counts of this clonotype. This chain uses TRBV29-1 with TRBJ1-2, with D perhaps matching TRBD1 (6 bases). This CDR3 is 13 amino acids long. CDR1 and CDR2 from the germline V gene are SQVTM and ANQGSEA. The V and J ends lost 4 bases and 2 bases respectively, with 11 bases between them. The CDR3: CSVAGVGNYGYTF. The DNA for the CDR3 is TGCAGCGTTGCAGGGGTGGGCAACTATGGCTACACCTTC.

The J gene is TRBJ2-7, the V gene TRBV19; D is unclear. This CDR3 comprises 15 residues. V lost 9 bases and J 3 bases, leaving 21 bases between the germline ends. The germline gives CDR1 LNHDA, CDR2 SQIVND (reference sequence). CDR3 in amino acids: CASTNFADGLYEQYF. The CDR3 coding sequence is TGTGCCAGCACCAACTTCGCCGACGGCCTCTACGAGCAGTACTTC.

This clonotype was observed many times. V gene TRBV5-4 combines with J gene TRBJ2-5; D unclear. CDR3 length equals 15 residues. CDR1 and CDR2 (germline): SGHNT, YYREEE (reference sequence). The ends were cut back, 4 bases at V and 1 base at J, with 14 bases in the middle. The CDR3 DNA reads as TGTGCCAGCAGCGAAGAGAGGCTGATCCAAGAGACCCAGTACTTC. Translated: CASSEERLIQETQYF.

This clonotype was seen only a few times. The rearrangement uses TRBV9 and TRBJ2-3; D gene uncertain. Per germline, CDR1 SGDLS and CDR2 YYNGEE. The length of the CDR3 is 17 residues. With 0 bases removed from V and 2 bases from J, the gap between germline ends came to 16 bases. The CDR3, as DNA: TGTGCCAGCAGCGTAGCTTTGGGGAACCAACTCACAGATACGCAGTATTTT. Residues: CASSVALGNQLTDTQYF. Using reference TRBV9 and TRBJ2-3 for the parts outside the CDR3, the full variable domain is DSGVTQTPKHLITATGQRVTLRCSPRSGDLSVYWYQQSLDQGLQFLIQYYNGEERAKGNILERFSAQQFPDLHSELNLSSLELGDSALYFCASSVALGNQLTDTQYFGPGTRLTVL.

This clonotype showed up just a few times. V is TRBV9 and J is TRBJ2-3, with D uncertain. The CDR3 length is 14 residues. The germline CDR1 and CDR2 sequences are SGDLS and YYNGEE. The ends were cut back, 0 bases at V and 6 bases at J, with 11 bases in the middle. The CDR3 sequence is CASSVVGKVDTQYF. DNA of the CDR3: TGTGCCAGCAGCGTAGTCGGAAAGGTGGATACGCAGTATTTT.

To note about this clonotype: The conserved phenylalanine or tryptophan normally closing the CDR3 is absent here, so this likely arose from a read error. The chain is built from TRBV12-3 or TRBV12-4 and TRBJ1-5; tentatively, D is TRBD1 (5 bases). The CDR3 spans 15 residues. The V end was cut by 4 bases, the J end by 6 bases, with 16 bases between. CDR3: CASSYKQGGVQPQHL. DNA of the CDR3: TGTGCCAGCAGTTATAAGCAGGGAGGGGTTCAGCCCCAGCATCTT.

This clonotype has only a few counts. The CDR3 region is CSAPAGELREQYF. The CDR3 DNA reads TGCAGTGCTCCAGCGGGAGAACTGAGGGAGCAGTACTTC. The rearrangement links TRBV20-1 to TRBJ2-7, with TRBD2 identical over 8 bases. Germline V gene sequence: CDR1 DFQATT, CDR2 SNEGSKA (reference sequence). This CDR3 spans 13 amino acids. Trimming cost V 5 bases and J 7 bases; bases outside gene matches: 10.

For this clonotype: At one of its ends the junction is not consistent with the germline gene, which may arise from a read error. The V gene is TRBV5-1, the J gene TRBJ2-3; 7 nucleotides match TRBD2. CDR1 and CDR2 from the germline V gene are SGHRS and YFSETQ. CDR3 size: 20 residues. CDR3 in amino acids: CACSLFSAGEAGLPTDTQYF. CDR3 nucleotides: TGCGCCTGCAGCTTGTTTAGTGCGGGAGAAGCGGGGCTCCCCACAGATACGCAGTATTTT.

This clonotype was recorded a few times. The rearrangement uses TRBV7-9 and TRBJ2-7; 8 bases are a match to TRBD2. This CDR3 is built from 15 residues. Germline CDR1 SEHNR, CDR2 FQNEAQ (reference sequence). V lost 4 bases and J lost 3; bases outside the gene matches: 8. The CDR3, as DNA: TGTGCCAGCAGCTCTCTCGGAGCGGGGGTCTACGAGCAGTACTTC. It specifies CASSSLGAGVYEQYF.

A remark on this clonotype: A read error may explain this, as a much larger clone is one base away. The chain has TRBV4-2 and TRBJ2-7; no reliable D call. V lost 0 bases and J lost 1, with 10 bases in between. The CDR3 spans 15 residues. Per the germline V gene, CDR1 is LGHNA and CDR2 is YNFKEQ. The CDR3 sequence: CASSQDGANSYEQYF. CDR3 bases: TGTGCCAGCAGCCAAGATGGTGCCAATTCCTACGAGCAGTACTTC.

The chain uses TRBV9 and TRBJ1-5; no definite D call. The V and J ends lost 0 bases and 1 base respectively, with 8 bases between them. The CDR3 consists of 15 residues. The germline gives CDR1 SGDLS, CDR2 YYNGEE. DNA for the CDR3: TGTGCCAGCAGCGTAGGCATATTGAGCAATCAGCCCCAGCATTTT. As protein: CASSVGILSNQPQHF. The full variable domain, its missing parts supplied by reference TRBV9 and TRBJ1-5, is DSGVTQTPKHLITATGQRVTLRCSPRSGDLSVYWYQQSLDQGLQFLIQYYNGEERAKGNILERFSAQQFPDLHSELNLSSLELGDSALYFCASSVGILSNQPQHFGDGTRLSIL.

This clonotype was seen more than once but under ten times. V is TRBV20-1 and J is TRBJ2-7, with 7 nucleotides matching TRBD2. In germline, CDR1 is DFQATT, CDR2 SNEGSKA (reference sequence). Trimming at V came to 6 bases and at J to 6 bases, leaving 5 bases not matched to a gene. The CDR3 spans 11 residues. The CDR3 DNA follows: TGCAGTGCGCCCACTAGCGCCGAGCAGTACTTC. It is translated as CSAPTSAEQYF.

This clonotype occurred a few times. CDR3 DNA sequence: TGTGCCAGCAGCCGGGGGGGGGCCTACGAGGCGGGCAACGAGCAGTACTTC. Its protein is CASSRGGAYEAGNEQYF. The gene calls are TRBV5-4 and TRBJ2-7; 8 bases are a match to TRBD2. CDR1 SGHNT and CDR2 YYREEE come from the germline V gene (reference sequence). Trimming cost V 4 bases and J 5 bases; bases outside gene matches: 17. The CDR3 is made up of 17 amino acids.

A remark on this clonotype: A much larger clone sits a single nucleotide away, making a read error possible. The CDR3 DNA reads as TGTGCCAGCAGTTTCCCCCTGGCTAGCGCATACCCTCCCATCTTC. Residues: CASSFPLASAYPPIF. The chain has TRBV28 and TRBJ2-7, with a possible D match to TRBD2 (6 bases). Germline V gives CDR1 MDHEN, CDR2 SYDVKM. The CDR3 length is 15 residues.

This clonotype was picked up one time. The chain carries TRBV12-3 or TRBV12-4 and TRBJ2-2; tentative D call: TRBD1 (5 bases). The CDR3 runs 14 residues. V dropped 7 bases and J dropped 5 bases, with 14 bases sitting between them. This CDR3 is CASNEQDVTGELFF. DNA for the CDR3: TGTGCCAGCAACGAACAGGATGTGACCGGGGAGCTGTTTTTT.

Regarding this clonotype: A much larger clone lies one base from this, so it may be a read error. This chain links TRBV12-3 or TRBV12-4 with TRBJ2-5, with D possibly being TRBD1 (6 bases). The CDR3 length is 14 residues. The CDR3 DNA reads TGTGCCAGCAGCTTCAGGGGTGGTCAAGAGACCCAGTGCTTC. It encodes CASSFRGGQETQCF.

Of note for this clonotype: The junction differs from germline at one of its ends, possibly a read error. CDR3 bases: TGTGCCAGCATCTCTGGGGCCAGCGTCCTGACTTTC. Translated, it gives CASISGASVLTF. J is TRBJ2-6 and V is TRBV11-2, with a weak D call TRBD1 (5 bases). The germline gives CDR1 SGHAT, CDR2 FQNNGV. This CDR3 has 12 residues.

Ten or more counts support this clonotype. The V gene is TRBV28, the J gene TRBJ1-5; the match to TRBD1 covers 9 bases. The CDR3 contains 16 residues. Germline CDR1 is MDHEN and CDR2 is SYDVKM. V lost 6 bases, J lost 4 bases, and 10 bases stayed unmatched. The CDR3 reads CASRLGVGQGNQPQHF. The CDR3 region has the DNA TGTGCCAGCAGATTGGGGGTTGGACAGGGGAATCAGCCCCAGCATTTT.